This T cell receptor beta chain is from a study of beta chain features in type 1 diabetes. Expressed TCRB transcripts got sequenced, as all isolated RNA was reverse transcribed. Deep immunoSEQ sequencing covered naive, central memory and regulatory T cell samples. Data came from immunoSEQ multiplex PCR; TCRdb stores just in-frame clones and leaves some out. The repertoire has roughly 610,000 clones, around 15% of them found once; the top ten carry around 0.1%. The CDR3 is made up of 14 amino acids. Germline CDR1 reads SEHNR; CDR2 reads FQNEAQ (reference sequence). The V and J ends lost 5 bases and 5 bases, in that order; junction bases with no gene match: 4. Study findings and constraints: There was no resolution here of whether HLA type influences TCRB rearrangement. Researchers report that Type 1 diabetes patients had moderately but significantly shorter TCRB CDR3s across all four CD4+ subsets.

This clone was counted a few times. The antigen remains unidentified. The rearrangement joins TRBV7-9 to TRBJ2-1, with TRBD1 matching 9 bases. The source of this sequence is a man aged 18 to 29 in good health. Sequencing was done on a sample of naive CD4+ T cells from blood. CDR3 DNA sequence: TGTGCCAGCAGCAGGGGACAGGGCCACAATGAGCAGTTCTTC. This translates into CASSRGQGHNEQFF.